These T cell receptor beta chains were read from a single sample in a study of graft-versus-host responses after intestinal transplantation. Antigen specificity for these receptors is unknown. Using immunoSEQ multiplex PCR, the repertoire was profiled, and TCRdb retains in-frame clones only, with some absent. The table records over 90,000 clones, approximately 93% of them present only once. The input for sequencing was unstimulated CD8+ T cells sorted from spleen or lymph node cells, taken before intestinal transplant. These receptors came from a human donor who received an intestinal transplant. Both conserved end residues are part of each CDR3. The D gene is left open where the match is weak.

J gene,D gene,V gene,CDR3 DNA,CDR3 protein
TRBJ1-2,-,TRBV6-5,TGTGCCAGCAGCCCGGGGGCGACTAACTATGGCTACACCTTC,CASSPGATNYGYTF
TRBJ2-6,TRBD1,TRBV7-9,TGTGCCAGCAGCACTAACAGGGGCTTGAGCTCTGGGGCCAACGTCCTGACTTTC,CASSTNRGLSSGANVLTF
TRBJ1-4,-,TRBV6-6,TGTGCCAGCAGTTTACTTGTAGGCGGATATAATGAAAAACTGTTTTTT,CASSLLVGGYNEKLFF
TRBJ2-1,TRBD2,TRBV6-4,TGTGCCAGCAGTACCACCGGGACTAGCGGGGGGCCAAACAATGAGCAGTTCTTC,CASSTTGTSGGPNNEQFF
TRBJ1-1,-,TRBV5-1,TGCGCCAGCAGCTTGTGGGGGGAGAACACTGAAGCTTTCTTT,CASSLWGENTEAFF
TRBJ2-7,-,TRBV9,TGTGCCAGCAGCGTCGACCGGGACGGAGACTACGAGCAGTACTTC,CASSVDRDGDYEQYF
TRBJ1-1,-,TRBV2,TGTGCCAGCAGTGAGATCACCGGGACCGGGAACACTGAAGCTTTCTTT,CASSEITGTGNTEAFF
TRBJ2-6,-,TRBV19,TGTGCCAGTAAGGATAGACTCTCTGGGGCCAACGTCCTGACTTTC,CASKDRLSGANVLTF
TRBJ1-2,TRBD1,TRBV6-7,TGTGCCAGCAGTTCGACAGGGGATGGCTACACCTTC,CASSSTGDGYTF
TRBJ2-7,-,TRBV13,TGTGCCAGCAGCTCCGGGACGTCCTCCTACGAGCAGTACTTC,CASSSGTSSYEQYF
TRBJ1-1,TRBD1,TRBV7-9,TGTGCCAGCAACCCGGCAGGGGGATTGAACACTGAAGCTTTCTTT,CASNPAGGLNTEAFF
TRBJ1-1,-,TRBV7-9,TGTGCCAGCAGCCCAAGGTTGGGAAGGGGATGGGACACTGAAGCTTTCTTT,CASSPRLGRGWDTEAFF
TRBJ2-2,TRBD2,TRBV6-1,TGTGCCAGCACCGGGGGGGAGACCGGGGAGCTGTTTTTT,CASTGGETGELFF
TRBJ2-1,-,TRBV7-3,TGTGCCAGCAGCCAAAGTGGAAATGTGGGCAATGAGCAGTTCTTC,CASSQSGNVGNEQFF